The sequence of this TCR beta chain was determined in a study of identical twins. Study-wide results and caveats: Within cord blood, abundant beta clonotypes carried fewer insertions, but memory repertoires showed no such trend.

In this sample, this clonotype turned up a few times. Its antigen is not known. CDR1 and CDR2 from the germline V gene are SGHAT and FQDESV (reference sequence). CDR3 length: 15 residues. V dropped 2 bases and J dropped 5 bases, with 15 bases sitting between them. MiXCR was run by TCRdb on the 5' RACE reads, yielding one entry per CDR3 protein. Found here are 1.5 million or so distinct CDR3 sequences, around 33% of them singletons; the top ten hold more than 0.25%. V is TRBV11-1 and J is TRBJ2-5, with D uncertain. This receptor was identified in a newborn girl in good health. Sequencing was carried out using cord blood. The CDR3 nucleotides are TGTGCCAGCAGCTTACGCGCACAGAGTCGGGAGACCCAGTACTTC. This translates into CASSLRAQSRETQYF.